This T cell receptor (beta chain) derives from a study of cytomegalovirus exposure and HLA in healthy donors. The primer mix had 60 Vbeta and 13 Jbeta primers. Libraries were prepared by immunoSEQ multiplex PCR; TCRdb keeps only in-frame clonotypes and omits some of them. The sample has under 90,000 clones, 75% seen once. Regarding this clone: Antigen unknown.

The study, taken as a whole, reports: Reportedly, TCR beta sequences accurately predicted HLA-A and HLA-B alleles in most subjects. A likely sequencing artifact accounted for one observed cluster of highly shared sequence variants.

CDR3 length equals 14 residues. Trimming stripped 5 bases from V and 2 bases from J, with 12 bases between. Per the germline V gene, CDR1 is MDHEN and CDR2 is SYDVKM. Sequencing input: PBMCs. The source of this sequence is a man aged 40-50 years in good health and CMV-seronegative. The genes are TRBV28 and TRBJ1-1; the D gene is possibly TRBD1 (5 bases). The CDR3 coding sequence is TGTGCCAGCAGTGTAGGGGAATTTAACACTGAAGCTTTCTTT. It codes for CASSVGEFNTEAFF.